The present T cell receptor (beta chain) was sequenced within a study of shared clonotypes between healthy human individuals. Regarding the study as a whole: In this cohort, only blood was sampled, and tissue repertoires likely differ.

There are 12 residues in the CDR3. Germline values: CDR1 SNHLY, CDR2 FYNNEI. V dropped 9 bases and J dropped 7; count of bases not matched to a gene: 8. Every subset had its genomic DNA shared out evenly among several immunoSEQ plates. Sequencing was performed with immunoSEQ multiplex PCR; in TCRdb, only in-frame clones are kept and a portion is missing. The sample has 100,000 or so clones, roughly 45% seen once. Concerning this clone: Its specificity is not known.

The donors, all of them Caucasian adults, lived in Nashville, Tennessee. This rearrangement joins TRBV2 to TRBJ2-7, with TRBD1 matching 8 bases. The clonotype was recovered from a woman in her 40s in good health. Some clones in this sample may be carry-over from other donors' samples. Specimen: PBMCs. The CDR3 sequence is CASTQGAGEQYF. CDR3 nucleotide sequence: TGTGCCAGTACTCAGGGGGCGGGGGAGCAGTACTTC.